The next 7 T cell receptor beta chains were all read from a single sample in a study of shared clonotypes between healthy human individuals. Positively selected for CCR7, the CD45RO-negative cells used as naive CD8 cells excluded terminally differentiated effector memory CD45RA+ cells. The repertoire was sequenced with immunoSEQ multiplex PCR; TCRdb's copy has only in-frame clones and lacks some. This sample has some 2.1 million clones, with about 95% found just once. The sequencing sample was made of naive CD8+ T cells sorted from blood. The receptors were gathered from a man aged 18 to 30 in good health.

The V call is TRBV28, the J call TRBJ1-1; 7 bases line up with TRBD1. This CDR3 spans 15 amino acids. Germline V CDR1 and CDR2: MDHEN, SYDVKM. V gave up 3 bases and J gave up 8 bases; unmatched junction bases: 12. CDR3 sequence: CASSFLVTGQGEAFF. In nucleotides, the CDR3 is TGTGCCAGCAGTTTCCTTGTGACAGGGCAGGGGGAAGCTTTCTTT.

The chain links TRBV9 to TRBJ1-1, with no clear D. In germline, CDR1 is SGDLS, CDR2 YYNGEE. Deletions cut 0 bases from V and 4 bases from J, with 7 bases between. This CDR3 has 13 amino acids. The CDR3 DNA sequence: TGTGCCAGCAGCGTAGTTAGCTCCACTGAAGCTTTCTTT. Amino acids: CASSVVSSTEAFF. Looking up the rest from reference TRBV9 and TRBJ1-1 gives the full variable domain: DSGVTQTPKHLITATGQRVTLRCSPRSGDLSVYWYQQSLDQGLQFLIQYYNGEERAKGNILERFSAQQFPDLHSELNLSSLELGDSALYFCASSVVSSTEAFFGQGTRLTVV.

V and J are TRBV2 and TRBJ1-2, with 7 bases aligning to TRBD1. J lost 0 bases, V lost 7 bases, and 5 bases had no gene match. CDR3 length: 14 residues. CDR1 and CDR2 (germline): SNHLY, FYNNEI. The CDR3 region is CASTRDSSNYGYTF. In nucleotides, the CDR3 is TGTGCCAGCACCAGGGACAGCTCTAACTATGGCTACACCTTC. Full variable domain (outside the CDR3, taken from reference TRBV2 and TRBJ1-2): EPEVTQTPSHQVTQMGQEVILRCVPISNHLYFYWYRQILGQKVEFLVSFYNNEISEKSEIFDDQFSVERPDGSNFTLKIRSTKLEDSAMYFCASTRDSSNYGYTFGSGTRLTVV.

This chain joins TRBV11-2 and TRBJ1-6; D possibly corresponds to TRBD1 (6 bases). This CDR3 comprises 15 residues. V was trimmed by 5 bases and J by 7 bases, leaving 15 bases between them. Germline-derived CDR1 and CDR2 are SGHAT and FQNNGV. Written as DNA, the CDR3 is TGTGCCAGCAGCCACCCCGGCAGGGGAAATTCACCCCTCCACTTT. Its translation: CASSHPGRGNSPLHF.

The rearrangement links TRBV27 to TRBJ2-1; D uncertain. The germline CDR1 and CDR2 sequences are MNHEY and SMNVEV (reference sequence). This CDR3 comprises 18 residues. Deletions cut 6 bases from V and 2 bases from J, with 23 bases between. DNA for the CDR3: TGTGCCAGCAGCGAAGAGCTCAACCCCGCGGACCCCTACAATGAGCAGTTCTTC. Encoded protein: CASSEELNPADPYNEQFF.

The chain links TRBV7-6 to TRBJ2-7; TRBD2 matches 10 bases. With 3 bases clipped from V and 6 bases from J, the junction kept 14 bases outside the gene matches. Germline V gene lookup returns CDR1 SGHVS and CDR2 FNYEAQ. This CDR3 has 17 amino acids. CDR3 bases: TGTGCCAGCAGCTTGGATACTAGCGGGGTGGGGGCCTCCGAGCAGTACTTC. Its protein is CASSLDTSGVGASEQYF. Full variable domain (missing parts from reference TRBV7-6 and TRBJ2-7): GAGVSQSPRYKVTKRGQDVALRCDPISGHVSLYWYRQALGQGPEFLTYFNYEAQQDKSGLPNDRFSAERPEGSISTLTIQRTEQRDSAMYRCASSLDTSGVGASEQYFGPGTRLTVT.

This clone was picked up one time. This sequence joins TRBV9 and TRBJ1-1; D gene unclear. V was cut by 3 bases and J by 4 bases, with 10 bases left in between. Germline CDR1 reads SGDLS; CDR2 reads YYNGEE. This CDR3 has 13 amino acids. CDR3 in DNA: TGTGCCAGCAGCGCCGGGGTGCTCACTGAAGCTTTCTTT. Protein product: CASSAGVLTEAFF.